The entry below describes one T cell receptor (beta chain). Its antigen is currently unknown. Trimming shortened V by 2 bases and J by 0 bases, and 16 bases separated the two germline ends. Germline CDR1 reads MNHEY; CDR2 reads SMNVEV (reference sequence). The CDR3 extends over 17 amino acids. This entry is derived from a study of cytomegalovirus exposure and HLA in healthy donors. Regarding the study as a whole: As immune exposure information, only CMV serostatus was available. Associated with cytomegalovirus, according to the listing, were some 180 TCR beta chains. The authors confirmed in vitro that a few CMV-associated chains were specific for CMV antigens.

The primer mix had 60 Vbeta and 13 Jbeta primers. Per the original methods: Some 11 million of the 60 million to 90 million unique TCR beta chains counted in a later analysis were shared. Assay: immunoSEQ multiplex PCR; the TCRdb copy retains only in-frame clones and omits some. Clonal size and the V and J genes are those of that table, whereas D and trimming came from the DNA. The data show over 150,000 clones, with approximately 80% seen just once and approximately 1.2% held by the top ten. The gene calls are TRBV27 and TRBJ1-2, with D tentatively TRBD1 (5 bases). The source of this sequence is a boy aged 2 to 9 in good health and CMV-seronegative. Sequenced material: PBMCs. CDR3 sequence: CASSLRGNRISNYGYTF. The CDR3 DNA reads TGTGCCAGCAGTTTACGGGGGAACAGGATCTCTAACTATGGCTACACCTTC.